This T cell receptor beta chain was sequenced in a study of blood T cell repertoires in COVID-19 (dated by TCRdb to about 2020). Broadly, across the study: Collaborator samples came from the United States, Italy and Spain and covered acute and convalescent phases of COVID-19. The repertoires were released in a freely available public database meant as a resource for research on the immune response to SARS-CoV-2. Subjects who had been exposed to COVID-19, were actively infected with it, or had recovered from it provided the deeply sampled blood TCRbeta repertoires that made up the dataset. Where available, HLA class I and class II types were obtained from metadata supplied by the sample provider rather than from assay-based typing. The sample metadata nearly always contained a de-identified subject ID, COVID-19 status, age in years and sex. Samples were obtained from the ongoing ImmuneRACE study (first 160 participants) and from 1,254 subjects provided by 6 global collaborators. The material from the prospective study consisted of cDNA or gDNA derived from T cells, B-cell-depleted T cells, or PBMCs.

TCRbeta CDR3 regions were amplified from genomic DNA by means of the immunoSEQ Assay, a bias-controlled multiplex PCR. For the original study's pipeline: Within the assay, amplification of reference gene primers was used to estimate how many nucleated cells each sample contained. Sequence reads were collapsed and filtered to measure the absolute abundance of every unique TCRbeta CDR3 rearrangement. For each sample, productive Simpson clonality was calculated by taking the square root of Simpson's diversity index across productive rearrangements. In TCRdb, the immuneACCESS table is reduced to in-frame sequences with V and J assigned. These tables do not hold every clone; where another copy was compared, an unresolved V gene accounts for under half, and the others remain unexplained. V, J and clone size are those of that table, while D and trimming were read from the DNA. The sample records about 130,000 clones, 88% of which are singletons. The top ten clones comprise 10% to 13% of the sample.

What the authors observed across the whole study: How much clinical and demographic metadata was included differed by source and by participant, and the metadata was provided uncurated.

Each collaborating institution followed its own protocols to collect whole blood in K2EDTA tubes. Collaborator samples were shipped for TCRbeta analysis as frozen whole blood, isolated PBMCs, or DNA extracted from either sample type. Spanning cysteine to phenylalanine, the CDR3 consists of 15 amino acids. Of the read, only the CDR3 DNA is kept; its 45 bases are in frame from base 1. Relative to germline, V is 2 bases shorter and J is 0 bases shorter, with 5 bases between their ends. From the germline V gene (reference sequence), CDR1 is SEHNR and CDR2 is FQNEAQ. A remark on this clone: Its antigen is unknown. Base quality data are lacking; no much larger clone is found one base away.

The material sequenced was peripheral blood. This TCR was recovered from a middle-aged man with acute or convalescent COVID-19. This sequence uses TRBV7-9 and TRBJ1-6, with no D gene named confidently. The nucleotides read TGTGCCAGCAGCTTAACTAGCTCCTATAATTCACCCCTCCACTTT. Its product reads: CASSLTSSYNSPLHF.